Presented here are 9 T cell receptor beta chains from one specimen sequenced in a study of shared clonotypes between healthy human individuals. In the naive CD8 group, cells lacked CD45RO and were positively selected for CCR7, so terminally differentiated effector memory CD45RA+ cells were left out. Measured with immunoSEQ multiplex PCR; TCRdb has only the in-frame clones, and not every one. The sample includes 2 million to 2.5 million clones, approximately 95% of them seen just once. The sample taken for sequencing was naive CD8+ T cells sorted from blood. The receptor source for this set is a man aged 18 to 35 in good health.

The CDR3 region has the DNA TGTGCCAGCAGTTACTCGTTTGAGTCTGAAGCTTTCTTT. Its translation is CASSYSFESEAFF. The chain joins TRBV6-5 to TRBJ1-1; D is uncertain. CDR3 length equals 13 residues. Trimming shortened V by 0 bases and J by 6 bases, and 8 bases separated the two germline ends. Germline V gives CDR1 MNHEY, CDR2 SVGAGI.

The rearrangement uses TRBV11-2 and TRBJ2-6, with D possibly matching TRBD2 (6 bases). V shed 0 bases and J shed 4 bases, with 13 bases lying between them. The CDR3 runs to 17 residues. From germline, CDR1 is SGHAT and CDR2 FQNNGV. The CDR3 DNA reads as TGTGCCAGCAGCTTAGATCCGACGGCGGGAGGGGCCAACGTCCTGACTTTC. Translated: CASSLDPTAGGANVLTF.

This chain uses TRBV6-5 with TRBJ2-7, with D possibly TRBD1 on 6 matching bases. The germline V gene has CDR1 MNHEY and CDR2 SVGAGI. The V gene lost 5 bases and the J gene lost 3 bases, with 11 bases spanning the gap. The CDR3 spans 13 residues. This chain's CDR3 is CASSRDTYYEQYF. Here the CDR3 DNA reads TGTGCCAGCAGTCGGGACACTTACTACGAGCAGTACTTC.

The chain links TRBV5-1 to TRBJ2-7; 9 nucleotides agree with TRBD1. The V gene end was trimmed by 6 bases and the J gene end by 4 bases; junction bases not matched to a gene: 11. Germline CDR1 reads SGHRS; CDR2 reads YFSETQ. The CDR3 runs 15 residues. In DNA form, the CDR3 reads TGCGCCAGCACCTCGGGTGGGACAGGGCCTTACGAGCAGTACTTC. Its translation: CASTSGGTGPYEQYF.

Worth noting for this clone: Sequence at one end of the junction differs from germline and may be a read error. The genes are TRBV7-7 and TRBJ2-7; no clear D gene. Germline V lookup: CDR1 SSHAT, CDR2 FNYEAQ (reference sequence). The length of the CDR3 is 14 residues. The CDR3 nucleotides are TGTGCTAGCAGCCCTCTTGGAGCCGCCTACGAGCAGTACTTC. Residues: CASSPLGAAYEQYF.

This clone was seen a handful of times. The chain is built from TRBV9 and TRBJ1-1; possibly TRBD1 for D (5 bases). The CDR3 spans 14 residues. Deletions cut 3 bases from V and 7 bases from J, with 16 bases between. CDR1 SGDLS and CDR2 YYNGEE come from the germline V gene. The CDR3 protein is CASSAGPGSVEAFF. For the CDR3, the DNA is TGTGCCAGCAGCGCGGGACCGGGGAGTGTTGAAGCTTTCTTT. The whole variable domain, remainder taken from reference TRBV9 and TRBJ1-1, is DSGVTQTPKHLITATGQRVTLRCSPRSGDLSVYWYQQSLDQGLQFLIQYYNGEERAKGNILERFSAQQFPDLHSELNLSSLELGDSALYFCASSAGPGSVEAFFGQGTRLTVV.

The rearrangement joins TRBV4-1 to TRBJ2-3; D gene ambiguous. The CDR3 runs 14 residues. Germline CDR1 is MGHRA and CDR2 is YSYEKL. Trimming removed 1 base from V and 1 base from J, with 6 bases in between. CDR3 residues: CASSQAYGTDTQYF. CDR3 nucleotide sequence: TGCGCCAGCAGCCAAGCCTACGGCACAGATACGCAGTATTTT.

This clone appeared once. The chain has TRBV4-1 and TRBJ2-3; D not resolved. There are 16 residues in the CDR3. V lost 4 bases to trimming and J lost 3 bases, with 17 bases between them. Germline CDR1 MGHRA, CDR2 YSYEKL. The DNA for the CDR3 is TGCGCCAGCAGCCTCCCCAACGGTGTGGGTACAGATACGCAGTATTTT. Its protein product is CASSLPNGVGTDTQYF.

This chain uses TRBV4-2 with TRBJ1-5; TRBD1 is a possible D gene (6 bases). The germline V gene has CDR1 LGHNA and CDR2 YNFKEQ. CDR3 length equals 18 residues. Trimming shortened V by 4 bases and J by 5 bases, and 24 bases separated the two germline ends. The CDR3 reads CASSPGPSEEGGHQPQHF. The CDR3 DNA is TGTGCCAGCAGCCCGGGGCCGTCGGAGGAAGGGGGACATCAGCCCCAGCATTTT.